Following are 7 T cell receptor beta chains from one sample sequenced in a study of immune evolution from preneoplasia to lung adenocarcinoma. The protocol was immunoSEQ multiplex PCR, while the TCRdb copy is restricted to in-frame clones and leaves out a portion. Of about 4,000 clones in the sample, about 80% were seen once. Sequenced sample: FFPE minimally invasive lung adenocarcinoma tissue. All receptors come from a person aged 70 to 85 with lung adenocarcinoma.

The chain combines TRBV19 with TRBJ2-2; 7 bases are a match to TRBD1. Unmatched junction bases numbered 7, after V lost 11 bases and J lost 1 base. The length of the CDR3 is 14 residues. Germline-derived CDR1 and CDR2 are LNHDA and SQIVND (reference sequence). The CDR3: CASERTGNTGELFF. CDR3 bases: TGTGCCTCCGAAAGGACAGGGAACACCGGGGAGCTGTTTTTT. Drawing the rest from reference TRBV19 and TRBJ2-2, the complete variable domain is DGGITQSPKYLFRKEGQNVTLSCEQNLNHDAMYWYRQDPGQGLRLIYYSQIVNDFQKGDIAEGYSVSREKKESFPLTVTSAQKNPTAFYLCASERTGNTGELFFGEGSRLTVL.

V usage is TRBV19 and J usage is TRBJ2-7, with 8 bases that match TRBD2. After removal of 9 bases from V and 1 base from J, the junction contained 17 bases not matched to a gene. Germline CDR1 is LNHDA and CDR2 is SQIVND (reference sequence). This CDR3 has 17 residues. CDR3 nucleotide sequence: TGTGCCAGCCAACGGGAGGGAACGGGGGCCTTTTCCTACGAGCAGTACTTC. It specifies CASQREGTGAFSYEQYF.

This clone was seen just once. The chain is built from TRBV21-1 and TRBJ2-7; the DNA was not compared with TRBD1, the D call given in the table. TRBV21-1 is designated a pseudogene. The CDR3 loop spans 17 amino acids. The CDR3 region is CASRKTGMDGLREEQYF. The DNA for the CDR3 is TGTGCCAGCAGGAAAACAGGGATGGACGGGCTAAGGGAAGAGCAGTACTTC.

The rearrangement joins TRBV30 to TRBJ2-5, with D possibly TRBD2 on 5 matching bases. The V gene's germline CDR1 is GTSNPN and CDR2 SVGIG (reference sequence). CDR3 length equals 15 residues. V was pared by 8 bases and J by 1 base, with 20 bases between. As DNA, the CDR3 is TGTGCCACCCAAAGACTGGCGGGTTCCCAAGAGACCCAGTACTTC. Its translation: CATQRLAGSQETQYF.

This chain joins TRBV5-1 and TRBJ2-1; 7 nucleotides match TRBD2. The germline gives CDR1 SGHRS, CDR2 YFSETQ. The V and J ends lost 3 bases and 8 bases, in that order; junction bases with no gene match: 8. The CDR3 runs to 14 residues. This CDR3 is CASSSGGPSDEQFF. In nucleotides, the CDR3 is TGCGCCAGCAGCTCGGGAGGACCGTCAGATGAGCAGTTCTTC.

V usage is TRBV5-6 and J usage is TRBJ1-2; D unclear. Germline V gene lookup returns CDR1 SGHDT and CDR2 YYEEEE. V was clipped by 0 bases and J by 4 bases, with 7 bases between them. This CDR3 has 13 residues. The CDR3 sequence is CASSLEQIYGYTF. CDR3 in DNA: TGTGCCAGCAGCTTGGAACAGATCTATGGCTACACCTTC.

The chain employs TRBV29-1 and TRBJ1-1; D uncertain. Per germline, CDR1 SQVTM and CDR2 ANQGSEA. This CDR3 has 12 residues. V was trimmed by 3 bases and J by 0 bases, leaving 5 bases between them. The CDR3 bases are TGCAGCGTTGACAGGATGAACACTGAAGCTTTCTTT. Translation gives CSVDRMNTEAFF.